A selection of T cell receptor beta chains follows, all from one sample in a study of neoadjuvant nivolumab and ipilimumab in lung cancer. Profiled with immunoSEQ multiplex PCR; TCRdb holds only in-frame clones, not every one. The sample carries over 25,000 clones, more than 90% recorded once. The material sequenced was peripheral blood, taken after neoadjuvant nivolumab, alone or with ipilimumab, at or shortly before surgery. These receptors were taken from an adult with non-small cell lung cancer. The CDR3 runs from the conserved cysteine through the conserved F or W. The size of a clone is reported for some rows only, either as once, few or many, or as a class for expanded clones.

V	size	CDR3
TRBV6-1	once	CASSIDTVILYEQYF
TRBV6-1	NA	CASRGDLAKNIQYF
TRBV2	NA	CASSPLRDSNQPQHF
TRBV2	NA	CASRAGLDGTQSSYNEQFF
TRBV18	NA	CASSPLAVAGARSYNEQFF
TRBV7-9	NA	CASSLGARNTQYF
TRBV5-1	NA	CASSRGGVTEAFF
TRBV7-2	once	CASTIRTGNEQFF
TRBV5-6	NA	CASSPEVGSDYGYTF
TRBV5-1	NA	CASSLAGRNTGELFF
TRBV14	NA	CASSSTIPTGELFF
TRBV10-3	NA	CAISERGDSNQPQHF
TRBV15	NA	CATSPRRLPGYTF
TRBV5-4	NA	CASSLRATGNTIYF
TRBV9	NA	CASSGMNTEAFF
TRBV29-1	few	CSVGSAEAFF
TRBV2	NA	CASSPYWYEQYF
TRBV29-1	NA	CSGGTGGSYGYTF
TRBV6-5	NA	CASSVLGGHNEQFF
TRBV6-5	NA	CASSYSGGRYGYTF
TRBV5-1	NA	CASSGWGTDTQYF
TRBV11-2	NA	CASSLEVGNEQFF
TRBV4-1	NA	CASSQADRSGGEKLFF
TRBV6-1	NA	CASSEANTRTGGPLNTGELFF
TRBV27	NA	CASSDAGTGVDEQYF
TRBV5-4	NA	CASSPGTSGRVSDTQYF
TRBV15	NA	CATSRDRQSEKLFF
TRBV12-5	NA	CASGPGKHTGELFF
TRBV5-4	once	CASSLSGTGQHGYTF
TRBV25-1	NA	CASSEFGGAGRSGDTQYF
TRBV5-4	NA	CASSFGTSGSEQYF
TRBV5-5	NA	CASSLGGWEETQYF
TRBV29-1	NA	CSVRRAGTEAFF
TRBV5-6	NA	CASSRPGQQYNEQFF
TRBV5-1	NA	CASSLEQGALGEQYF
TRBV18	NA	CASQRTVDSYEQYF
TRBV19	NA	CASSPRGTGGYEQYF
TRBV6-6	NA	CASRDRDSLSYEQYF